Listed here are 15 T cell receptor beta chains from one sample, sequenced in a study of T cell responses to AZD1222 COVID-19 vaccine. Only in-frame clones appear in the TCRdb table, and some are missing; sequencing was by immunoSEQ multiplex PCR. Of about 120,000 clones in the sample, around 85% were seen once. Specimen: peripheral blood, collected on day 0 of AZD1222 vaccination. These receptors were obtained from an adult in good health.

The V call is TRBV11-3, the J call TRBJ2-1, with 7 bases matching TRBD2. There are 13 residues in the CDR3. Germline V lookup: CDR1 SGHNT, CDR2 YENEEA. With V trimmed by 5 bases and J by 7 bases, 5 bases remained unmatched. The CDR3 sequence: CASSGRAGNEQFF. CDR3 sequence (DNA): TGTGCCAGCAGCGGGAGGGCCGGTAATGAGCAGTTCTTC.

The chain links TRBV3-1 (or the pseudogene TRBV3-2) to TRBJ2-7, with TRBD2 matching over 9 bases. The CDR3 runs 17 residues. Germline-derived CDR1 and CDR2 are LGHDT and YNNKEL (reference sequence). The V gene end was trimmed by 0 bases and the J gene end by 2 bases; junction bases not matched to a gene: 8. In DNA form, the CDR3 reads TGTGCCAGCAGCCAAGATCTGGGTAGCGGGAGTCCCTACGAGCAGTACTTC. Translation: CASSQDLGSGSPYEQYF.

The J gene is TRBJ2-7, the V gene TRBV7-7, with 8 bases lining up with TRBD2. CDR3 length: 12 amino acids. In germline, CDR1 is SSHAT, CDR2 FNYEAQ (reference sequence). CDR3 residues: CASGDSQYEQYF. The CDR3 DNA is TGTGCTAGCGGGGACTCCCAGTACGAGCAGTACTTC.

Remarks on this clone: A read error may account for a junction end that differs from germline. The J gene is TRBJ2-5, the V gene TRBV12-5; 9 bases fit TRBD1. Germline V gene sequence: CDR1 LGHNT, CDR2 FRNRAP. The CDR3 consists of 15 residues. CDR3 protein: CARGRGQGRGETQYF. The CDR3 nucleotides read TGTGCTCGTGGGCGGGGACAGGGCCGGGGGGAGACCCAGTACTTC.

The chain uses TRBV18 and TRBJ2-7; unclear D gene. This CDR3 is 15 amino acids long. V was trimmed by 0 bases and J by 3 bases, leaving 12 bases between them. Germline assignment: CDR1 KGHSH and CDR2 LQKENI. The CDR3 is CASSPPSSINYEQYF. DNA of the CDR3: TGTGCCAGCTCACCACCGAGCTCGATTAACTACGAGCAGTACTTC.

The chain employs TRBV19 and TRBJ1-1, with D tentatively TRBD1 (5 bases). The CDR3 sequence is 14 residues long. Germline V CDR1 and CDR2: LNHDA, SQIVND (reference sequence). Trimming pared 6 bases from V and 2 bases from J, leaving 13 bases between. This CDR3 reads CASSGTGINTEAFF. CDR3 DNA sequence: TGTGCCAGTAGCGGGACCGGGATAAACACTGAAGCTTTCTTT.

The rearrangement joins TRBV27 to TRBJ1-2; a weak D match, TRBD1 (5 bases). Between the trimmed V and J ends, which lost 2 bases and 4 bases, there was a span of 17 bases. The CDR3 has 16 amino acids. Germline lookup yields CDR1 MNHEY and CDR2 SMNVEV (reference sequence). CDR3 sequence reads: CASSLGAGGLGYGYTF. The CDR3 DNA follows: TGTGCCAGCAGTTTAGGAGCCGGGGGACTTGGCTATGGCTACACCTTC.

The CDR3 reads CASSEAGFANYGYTF. The CDR3 bases are TGTGCCAGCAGTGAAGCAGGGTTCGCCAACTATGGCTACACCTTC. The V call is TRBV2, the J call TRBJ1-2; no clear D gene. The CDR3 covers 15 residues. Trimming left V 0 bases short and J 2 bases short, with 10 bases between. Germline values: CDR1 SNHLY, CDR2 FYNNEI.

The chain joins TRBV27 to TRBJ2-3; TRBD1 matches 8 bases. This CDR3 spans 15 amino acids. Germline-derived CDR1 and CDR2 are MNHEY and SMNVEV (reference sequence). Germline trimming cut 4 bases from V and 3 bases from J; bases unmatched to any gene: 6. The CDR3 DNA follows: TGTGCCAGCAGTTCGACGACAGGGGTGACAGATACGCAGTATTTT. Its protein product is CASSSTTGVTDTQYF.

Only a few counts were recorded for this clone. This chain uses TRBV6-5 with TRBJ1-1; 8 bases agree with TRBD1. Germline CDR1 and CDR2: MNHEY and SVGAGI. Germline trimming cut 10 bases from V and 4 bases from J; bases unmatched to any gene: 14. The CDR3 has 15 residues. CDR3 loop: CAISIGQGRATEAFF. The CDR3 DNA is TGTGCCATCTCCATTGGACAGGGTAGAGCCACTGAAGCTTTCTTT.

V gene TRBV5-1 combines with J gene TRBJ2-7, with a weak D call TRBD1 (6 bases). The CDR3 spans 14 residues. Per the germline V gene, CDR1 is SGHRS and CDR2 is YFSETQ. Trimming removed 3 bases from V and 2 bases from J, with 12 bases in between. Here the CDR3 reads CASSYGTLPYEQYF. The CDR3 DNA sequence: TGCGCCAGCAGCTACGGGACACTCCCCTACGAGCAGTACTTC.

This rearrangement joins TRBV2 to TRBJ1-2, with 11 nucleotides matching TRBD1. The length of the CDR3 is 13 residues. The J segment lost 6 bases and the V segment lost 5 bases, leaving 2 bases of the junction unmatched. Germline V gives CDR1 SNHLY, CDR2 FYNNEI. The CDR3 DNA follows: TGTGCCAGCAGTCGGGACAGGGGGAATGGCTACACCTTC. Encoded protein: CASSRDRGNGYTF.

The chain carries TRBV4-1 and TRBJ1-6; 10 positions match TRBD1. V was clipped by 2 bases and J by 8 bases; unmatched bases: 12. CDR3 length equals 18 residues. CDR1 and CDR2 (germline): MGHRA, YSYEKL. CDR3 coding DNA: TGCGCCAGCAGCCAAAGGGCCCTTACCGGGACAGGGGATTCACCCCTCCACTTT. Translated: CASSQRALTGTGDSPLHF.

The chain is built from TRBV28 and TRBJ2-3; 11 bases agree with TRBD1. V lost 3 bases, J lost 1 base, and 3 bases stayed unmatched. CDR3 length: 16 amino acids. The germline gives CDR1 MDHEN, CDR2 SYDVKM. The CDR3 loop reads CASSLDRGRGTDTQYF. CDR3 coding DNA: TGTGCCAGCAGTTTGGACAGGGGGCGCGGCACAGATACGCAGTATTTT.

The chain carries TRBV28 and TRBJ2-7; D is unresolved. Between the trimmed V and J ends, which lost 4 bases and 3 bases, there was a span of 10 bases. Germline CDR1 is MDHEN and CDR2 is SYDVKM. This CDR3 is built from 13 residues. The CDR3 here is CASSWLGYYEQYF. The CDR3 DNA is TGTGCCAGCAGTTGGCTGGGGTACTACGAGCAGTACTTC.